The 28 T cell receptor beta chains below come from one sample, sequenced in a study of beta chain features in type 1 diabetes. These receptors have no known antigen. Expressed TCRB transcripts were sequenced after all isolated RNA was converted to cDNA. The table came from immunoSEQ multiplex PCR; TCRdb's copy has only in-frame clones and leaves some out. Of just over 25,000 clones listed, 49% were seen once; the top ten hold roughly 0.29%. Points from the study as a whole: TCRB CDR3s from Type 1 diabetes patients were moderately but significantly shorter in all four CD4+ subsets.

The sample taken for sequencing was stem cell memory CD4+ T cells from blood. The receptors were gathered from a man in his thirties or forties with type 1 diabetes.

This chain connects TRBV23-1 to TRBJ1-5, with a possible D match to TRBD1 (6 bases). Being an ORF, TRBV23-1 has a function that is uncertain. This CDR3 has 19 residues. The ends were cut back, 0 bases at V and 2 bases at J, with 20 bases in the middle. The CDR3 region is CASSQSAQGRIVGNQPQHF. CDR3 in DNA: TGCGCCAGCAGTCAATCCGCACAGGGAAGGATCGTTGGCAATCAGCCCCAGCATTTT.

The chain combines TRBV5-1 with TRBJ1-2, with D possibly matching TRBD1 (5 bases). This CDR3 spans 13 amino acids. CDR1 is SGHRS and CDR2 is YFSETQ in the germline V gene. Trimming pared 4 bases from V and 4 bases from J, leaving 11 bases between. This CDR3 is CASSLGLSYGYTF. DNA for the CDR3: TGCGCCAGCAGCCTGGGACTGAGCTATGGCTACACCTTC.

J is TRBJ2-7 and V is TRBV9; 11 bases are shared with TRBD2. CDR1 and CDR2 from the germline V gene are SGDLS and YYNGEE. This CDR3 is built from 18 residues. After removal of 0 bases from V and 2 bases from J, the junction contained 10 bases not matched to a gene. DNA for the CDR3: TGTGCCAGCAGCGTAGACTCCTCCGGGACTAGCGGTACCTACGAGCAGTACTTC. Translating it yields CASSVDSSGTSGTYEQYF.

The rearrangement joins TRBV7-2 to TRBJ2-1, with D tentatively TRBD2 (5 bases). CDR1 is SGHTA, CDR2 FQGNSA, per germline. V lost 5 bases to trimming and J lost 9 bases, with 11 bases between them. This CDR3 is built from 12 residues. The CDR3 is CASSPRTGEQFF. The DNA for the CDR3 is TGTGCCAGCAGCCCCCGGACTGGTGAGCAGTTCTTC.

The V call is TRBV5-6, the J call TRBJ1-5, with D tentatively TRBD1 (6 bases). Trimming pared 3 bases from V and 6 bases from J, leaving 25 bases between. This CDR3 region has 18 residues. Germline V gene data show CDR1 as SGHDT and CDR2 as YYEEEE. The CDR3, as DNA: TGTGCCAGCAGCTCGACCGCCGGGACCCCAGGGGTAGGTCAGCCCCAGCATTTT. Amino acid sequence: CASSSTAGTPGVGQPQHF.

This clone was counted a few times. The chain uses TRBV9 and TRBJ2-2; 7 bases agree with TRBD1. This CDR3 region has 14 residues. Germline-derived CDR1 and CDR2 are SGDLS and YYNGEE. Germline trimming cut 8 bases from V and 1 base from J; bases unmatched to any gene: 5. CDR3 nucleotides: TGTGCCAGTGAGGGGGCAGGGAACACCGGGGAGCTGTTTTTT. Translation: CASEGAGNTGELFF. Complete variable domain (other parts from reference TRBV9 and TRBJ2-2): DSGVTQTPKHLITATGQRVTLRCSPRSGDLSVYWYQQSLDQGLQFLIQYYNGEERAKGNILERFSAQQFPDLHSELNLSSLELGDSALYFCASEGAGNTGELFFGEGSRLTVL.

This clone appeared a few times. The genes are TRBV5-1 and TRBJ2-2; 9 bases are a match to TRBD2. Germline V lookup: CDR1 SGHRS, CDR2 YFSETQ. The CDR3 has 17 residues. V gave up 2 bases and J gave up 0 bases; unmatched junction bases: 5. The CDR3 sequence: CASSLASGASNTGELFF. The CDR3 DNA is TGCGCCAGCAGCTTAGCTAGCGGGGCTTCGAACACCGGGGAGCTGTTTTTT. The variable domain in full, completed from reference TRBV5-1 and TRBJ2-2, reads KAGVTQTPRYLIKTRGQQVTLSCSPISGHRSVSWYQQTPGQGLQFLFEYFSETQRNKGNFPGRFSGRQFSNSRSEMNVSTLELGDSALYLCASSLASGASNTGELFFGEGSRLTVL.

This sequence joins TRBV19 and TRBJ1-2; tentative D call: TRBD1 (5 bases). From germline, CDR1 is LNHDA and CDR2 SQIVND (reference sequence). With 2 bases removed from V and 4 bases from J, the gap between germline ends came to 23 bases. The CDR3 loop spans 18 amino acids. CDR3 nucleotide sequence: TGTGCCAGTAGTATAACTACAAAGCCGGGCAGGGCCGCCTATGGCTACACCTTC. It yields the protein CASSITTKPGRAAYGYTF.

V is TRBV5-1 and J is TRBJ1-5; 8 nucleotides agree with TRBD1. The germline gives CDR1 SGHRS, CDR2 YFSETQ. The CDR3 contains 14 residues. After removal of 4 bases from V and 7 bases from J, the junction contained 7 bases not matched to a gene. This chain's CDR3 is CASSLGTGPQPQHF. The DNA of the CDR3 is TGCGCCAGCAGCCTCGGGACAGGCCCCCAGCCCCAGCATTTT.

This clone was picked up a small number of times. The chain combines TRBV21-1 with TRBJ2-2; TRBD1 is the table's D call, not checked against the DNA. TRBV21-1 is tagged as a pseudogene. The CDR3 is made up of 13 amino acids. The CDR3 sequence: CASSREGAGELFF. The DNA for the CDR3 is TGTGCCAGCAGCAGAGAGGGGGCCGGGGAGCTGTTTTTT.

The genes are TRBV19 and TRBJ1-5; no clear D gene. V was clipped by 5 bases and J by 5 bases, with 10 bases between them. CDR3 size: 13 residues. Germline-derived CDR1 and CDR2 are LNHDA and SQIVND (reference sequence). The CDR3 DNA reads as TGTGCCAGTAGTGGAGGGCGCGATCAGCCCCAGCATTTT. Its protein product is CASSGGRDQPQHF.

The CDR3, as DNA: TGTGCCAGTAAAGGCCCCGACCTAGCACCCGGGGAGCTGTTTTTT. It yields the protein CASKGPDLAPGELFF. The chain recombines TRBV19 with TRBJ2-2, with D perhaps matching TRBD2 (5 bases). V gave up 7 bases and J gave up 6 bases, with 18 bases separating them. Germline assignment: CDR1 LNHDA and CDR2 SQIVND (reference sequence). CDR3 length equals 15 residues.

In this sample, this clone turned up a few times. This sequence joins TRBV6-5 and TRBJ1-2, with TRBD1 matching 7 bases. The ends lost 10 bases at V and 7 bases at J; junction bases unmatched: 12. This CDR3 comprises 13 residues. Germline V gene lookup returns CDR1 MNHEY and CDR2 SVGAGI. The CDR3 DNA is TGTGCCACCCGACAGGGAGATTACAGTGGCTACACCTTC. Translating it yields CATRQGDYSGYTF.

The chain has TRBV7-2 and TRBJ1-1; D is uncertain. Trimming took off 2 bases at V and 6 bases at J, with 10 bases between the two ends. Germline V lookup: CDR1 SGHTA, CDR2 FQGNSA. This CDR3 comprises 13 residues. The CDR3 here is CASSLRVRAEAFF. CDR3 in DNA: TGTGCCAGCAGCTTACGGGTAAGAGCTGAAGCTTTCTTT.

This clone is termed medium-sized. This chain joins TRBV7-9 and TRBJ2-1, with D perhaps TRBD2 (5 bases). V lost 1 base, J lost 4 bases, and 5 bases lay in between. The germline V gene encodes CDR1 SEHNR and CDR2 FQNEAQ (reference sequence). The length of the CDR3 is 13 residues. The CDR3 region is CASSLGTYNEQFF. As DNA, the CDR3 is TGTGCCAGCAGCTTAGGGACTTACAATGAGCAGTTCTTC.

This clone appeared a few times. The chain carries TRBV19 and TRBJ2-5; 7 bases line up with TRBD2. Germline V lookup: CDR1 LNHDA, CDR2 SQIVND (reference sequence). Unmatched junction bases numbered 10, after V lost 10 bases and J lost 5 bases. The CDR3 runs 13 residues. The chain's CDR3 is CATSTGRGETQYF. The DNA of the CDR3 is TGTGCCACCTCCACCGGGCGGGGGGAGACCCAGTACTTC.

V is TRBV6-5 and J is TRBJ2-2, with a possible D match to TRBD2 (6 bases). The CDR3 covers 15 residues. Germline values: CDR1 MNHEY, CDR2 SVGAGI. Trimming cost V 6 bases and J 2 bases, with 13 bases left between them. The CDR3 is CASRLRDFNTGELFF. The CDR3 DNA sequence: TGTGCCAGCAGGCTCCGGGACTTCAACACCGGGGAGCTGTTTTTT.

This clone has only a few counts. J is TRBJ1-1 and V is TRBV7-9; possibly TRBD1 for D (5 bases). Per germline, CDR1 SEHNR and CDR2 FQNEAQ (reference sequence). V was clipped by 5 bases and J by 5 bases, with 15 bases between them. The CDR3 totals 14 residues. The CDR3 here is CASSLEGRETEAFF. For the CDR3, the DNA is TGTGCCAGCAGCCTAGAGGGGCGGGAGACTGAAGCTTTCTTT.

This clone was counted between two and nine times. V gene TRBV6-6 combines with J gene TRBJ2-2, with a possible D match to TRBD2 (6 bases). CDR3 length equals 13 residues. Trimming took 8 bases from V and 6 from J, leaving 13 bases between them. In germline, CDR1 is MNHNY, CDR2 SVGAGI (reference sequence). The CDR3 DNA sequence: TGTGCCAGCGCCCCGGGAGAGTCCGGGGAGCTGTTTTTT. Amino acid sequence: CASAPGESGELFF.

The sample holds a few counts of this clone. The gene calls are TRBV4-2 and TRBJ1-5, with a tentative D call TRBD1 (6 bases). Looked up from germline, CDR1 is LGHNA and CDR2 is YNFKEQ. V was cut by 0 bases and J by 3 bases, with 15 bases left in between. CDR3 size: 17 residues. The CDR3 here is CASSQEIREGDNQPQHF. Written as DNA, the CDR3 is TGTGCCAGCAGCCAAGAAATCCGGGAGGGGGACAATCAGCCCCAGCATTTT.

This chain connects TRBV30 to TRBJ1-2, with 12 bases identical to TRBD1. This CDR3 is built from 12 residues. In germline, CDR1 is GTSNPN, CDR2 SVGIG (reference sequence). Losses at the gene ends were 3 bases for V and 14 bases for J; bases not matched to a gene: 7. The CDR3 DNA reads as TGTGCCTGGAGGCCGGGACAGGGGGCATGGACCTTC. Protein sequence: CAWRPGQGAWTF.

This clone came up a few times. The rearrangement links TRBV18 to TRBJ2-7; D is possibly TRBD2 (7 bases). V was clipped by 2 bases and J by 0 bases, with 11 bases between them. Germline V gene sequence: CDR1 KGHSH, CDR2 LQKENI. The CDR3 extends over 15 amino acids. CDR3 in amino acids: CASSPGGGISYEQYF. The DNA for the CDR3 is TGTGCCAGCTCACCAGGGGGGGGCATCTCCTACGAGCAGTACTTC.

The J gene is TRBJ1-2, the V gene TRBV5-1, with D maybe TRBD1 (5 bases). CDR1 is SGHRS, CDR2 YFSETQ, per germline. Trimming pared 5 bases from V and 0 bases from J, leaving 14 bases between. This CDR3 has 15 amino acids. The CDR3 is CASSPPGHTNYGYTF. The CDR3 DNA sequence: TGCGCCAGCAGTCCCCCAGGACATACTAACTATGGCTACACCTTC.

In DNA form, the CDR3 reads TGTGCCAGCAGCTTAGGGACAACGGGCAATGAGCAGTTCTTC. Encoded protein: CASSLGTTGNEQFF. V gene TRBV7-9 combines with J gene TRBJ2-1; possibly TRBD1 for D (5 bases). Trimming removed 1 base at V and 6 bases at J, with 10 bases between. This CDR3 has 14 amino acids. Germline V gene lookup returns CDR1 SEHNR and CDR2 FQNEAQ (reference sequence). The variable domain in full, with the rest retrieved from reference TRBV7-9 and TRBJ2-1, is DTGVSQNPRHKITKRGQNVTFRCDPISEHNRLYWYRQTLGQGPEFLTYFQNEAQLEKSRLLSDRFSAERPKGSFSTLEIQRTEQGDSAMYLCASSLGTTGNEQFFGPGTRLTVL.

This chain uses TRBV6-5 with TRBJ2-1; maybe TRBD2 (6 bases). Trimming removed 4 bases from V and 8 bases from J, with 18 bases in between. The CDR3 has 15 amino acids. Germline CDR1 and CDR2: MNHEY and SVGAGI. CDR3: CASSFQRSEGHEQFF. The CDR3 region has the DNA TGTGCCAGCAGTTTTCAAAGATCGGAGGGCCATGAGCAGTTCTTC.

The chain recombines TRBV10-3 with TRBJ2-1; TRBD1 is a possible D gene (5 bases). This CDR3 region has 14 residues. The V end was cut by 5 bases, the J end by 0 bases, with 8 bases between. Germline V gene data show CDR1 as ENHRY and CDR2 as SYGVKD. The DNA of the CDR3 is TGTGCCATCAGTAGCCAGGGCTCCTACAATGAGCAGTTCTTC. Translated, it gives CAISSQGSYNEQFF.

This clone showed up just a few times. The rearrangement links TRBV5-1 to TRBJ2-7; perhaps TRBD1 as D (6 bases). V shed 4 bases and J shed 3 bases, with 14 bases lying between them. Germline V CDR1 and CDR2: SGHRS, YFSETQ. The CDR3 loop spans 14 amino acids. CDR3 sequence: CASSGGTSLYEQYF. CDR3 nucleotide sequence: TGCGCCAGCAGCGGGGGCACCAGTCTCTACGAGCAGTACTTC.

The chain has TRBV2 and TRBJ2-1, with 9 bases lining up with TRBD1. Germline trimming cut 4 bases from V and 1 base from J; bases unmatched to any gene: 2. The CDR3 sequence is 15 residues long. The germline V gene encodes CDR1 SNHLY and CDR2 FYNNEI. In DNA, the CDR3 is TGTGCCAGCAGTGGTGACAGGGGGTCCTACAATGAGCAGTTCTTC. It codes for CASSGDRGSYNEQFF.